The next 9 T cell receptor beta chains were all read from a single sample in a study of T cells in women clearing cervical HPV infection. Profiling relied on immunoSEQ multiplex PCR, and the TCRdb table lists in-frame clones only, not all of them. The sample's table shows 40,000 to 60,000 clones. The sample consisted of blood buffy coat. Every receptor here comes from a woman between 18 and 70 years old with a cervical HPV16 infection that either progressed to CIN3+ or cleared (not recorded which).

The CDR3 DNA, read in part, is TGCAGTGCTAGAGTCTCATTACGCCAGGGAAGGGCCTACAATGAG. It is translated as CSARVSLRQGRAYNE. The full-length CDR3 reads as CSARVSLRQGRAYNEQFF. The gene calls are TRBV20-1 and TRBJ2-1; D possibly corresponds to TRBD1 (5 bases). Read data end 3 residues before the CDR3 end; the end is taken from the germline J gene. The ends were cut back, 1 base at V and 2 bases at J, with 21 bases in the middle. Germline V lookup: CDR1 DFQATT, CDR2 SNEGSKA (reference sequence). The CDR3 length is 18 residues.

In the case of this clone: The read finishes 3 residues shy of the CDR3 end, and the germline J gene is used to complete it. The V and J genes are TRBV11-3 and TRBJ2-3; D is perhaps TRBD2 (6 bases). The CDR3 spans 13 residues. Germline-derived CDR1 and CDR2 are SGHNT and YENEEA. CDR3 sequence reads: CASSLGRLDTQYF. CDR3 bases read: TGTGCCAGCAGCTTAGGTCGACTAGACACG. Looking up the rest from reference TRBV11-3 and TRBJ2-3 gives the full variable domain: EAGVVQSPRYKIIEKKQPVAFWCNPISGHNTLYWYLQNLGQGPELLIRYENEEAVDDSQLPKDRFSAERLKGVDSTLKIQPAELGDSAVYLCASSLGRLDTQYFGPGTRLTVL.

As regards this clone: Read sequence stops 3 residues before the CDR3 end, and the germline J gene provides the missing end. V gene TRBV20-1 combines with J gene TRBJ1-6; possibly TRBD1 for D (6 bases). The CDR3 loop spans 14 amino acids. Germline assignment: CDR1 DFQATT and CDR2 SNEGSKA (reference sequence). V was shortened by 6 bases and J by 9 bases, with 18 bases between the two germline ends. The CDR3 DNA, read in part, is TGCAGTGCCATCCGCCAGGGGAATACTTCACCC. It translates to CSAIRQGNTSP. The full CDR3 sequence reads CSAIRQGNTSPLHF.

Worth noting for this clone: The read halts 3 residues ahead of the CDR3 end, with the missing end drawn from the germline J gene. This chain connects TRBV7-9 to TRBJ2-2; tentatively, D is TRBD1 (5 bases). This CDR3 has 15 residues. Germline assignment: CDR1 SEHNR and CDR2 FQNEAQ (reference sequence). The CDR3 is CASSLAAPGANVLFF. The CDR3 bases that were read are TGTGCCAGCAGCTTAGCTGCCCCTGGGGCCAACGTG.

A note on this clone: Read coverage stops 3 residues before the CDR3 terminus; the germline J gene supplies the remainder. The rearrangement joins TRBV11-2 to TRBJ1-5; D is possibly TRBD1 (5 bases). Looked up from germline, CDR1 is SGHAT and CDR2 is FQNNGV. The CDR3 extends over 15 amino acids. Trimming removed 0 bases from V and 2 bases from J, with 8 bases in between. The CDR3 loop is CASSLDTTGNQPQHF. The CDR3 DNA, read in part, is TGTGCCAGCAGCTTAGATACGACAGGCAATCAGCCC.

About this clone itself: Sequencing ends 3 residues short of the CDR3 end; the germline J gene provides the rest. The chain links TRBV20-1 to TRBJ2-7, with 8 bases that match TRBD1. The CDR3 spans 15 residues. Per the germline V gene, CDR1 is DFQATT and CDR2 is SNEGSKA (reference sequence). The V segment lost 3 bases and the J segment 1 base; nucleotides outside the gene matches: 8. The chain's CDR3 is CSASDAGGNSYEQYF. CDR3 bases read: TGCAGTGCTAGTGACGCAGGGGGCAATTCCTACGAG.

Of note for this clone: The read stops 3 residues short of the end of the CDR3; the missing end is completed from the germline J gene. The chain is built from TRBV12-3 or TRBV12-4 and TRBJ1-6; TRBD1 might be the D (5 bases). The CDR3 length is 12 residues. V lost 6 bases and J 7 bases, leaving 7 bases between the germline ends. The sequenced CDR3 bases are TGTGCCAGCAGGGGGGGAAATTCACCC. Translated, it gives CASRGGNSP. The whole CDR3 reads CASRGGNSPLHF.

As for this clone: The read is 3 residues too short to cover the CDR3 end, so that end is filled in from the germline J gene. The gene calls are TRBV12-3 or TRBV12-4 and TRBJ2-3; a possible D gene is TRBD1 (5 bases). The CDR3 runs to 18 residues. V lost 5 bases to trimming and J lost 2 bases, with 23 bases between them. CDR3 DNA (partial): TGTGCCAGCAGTACTTGGACAAGCCTATCCGGATACACAGATACG. This encodes CASSTWTSLSGYTDT. The full CDR3 sequence reads CASSTWTSLSGYTDTQYF.

Worth noting for this clone: The sequenced fragment ends 3 residues before the CDR3 boundary, so the rest is inferred from the germline J gene. The chain employs TRBV7-2 and TRBJ1-2, with D unresolved. CDR1 and CDR2 (germline): SGHTA, FQGNSA. This CDR3 contains 14 residues. The part of the CDR3 DNA that was read is TGTGCCAGCAGCTTAGGTCGCGCGATCAACGAC. This codes for CASSLGRAIND. The entire CDR3 protein is CASSLGRAINDYTF.